The 21 T cell receptor beta chains in this list originate from one sample, sequenced in a study of T cells after yellow fever vaccination. TCRdb re-analysed the 5' RACE reads in MiXCR, keeping a single row per CDR3 protein. Of about 320,000 distinct CDR3 sequences in the sample, around 6.8% are singletons; the top ten hold about a sixth. Sequences were derived from PBMCs, sampled about 49 days after the first yellow fever vaccination. The receptors were sampled from a man aged 18 to 35 who received the YFV17D yellow fever vaccine.

This clonotype was observed many times. This chain joins TRBV4-3 and TRBJ2-1; the match to TRBD1 covers 7 bases. Germline lookup yields CDR1 LGHNA and CDR2 YSLEER. V lost 2 bases and J lost 3; bases outside the gene matches: 7. The CDR3 totals 16 residues. CDR3 coding DNA: TGCGCCAGCAGCCAATTGAGCTACAGGGGCTACAATGAGCAGTTCTTC. It specifies CASSQLSYRGYNEQFF.

This clonotype was recorded a few times. The J gene is TRBJ2-1, the V gene TRBV7-8; the D is unclear. Germline CDR1 SGHVS, CDR2 FQNEAQ. Trimming shortened V by 0 bases and J by 9 bases, and 9 bases separated the two germline ends. The CDR3 length is 13 residues. The CDR3 bases are TGTGCCAGCAGCTTAGCGCCACCCGGTGAGCAGTTCTTC. Encoded protein: CASSLAPPGEQFF.

This clonotype was seen at least ten times. The genes are TRBV4-2 and TRBJ2-5; the D is unclear. Germline V gene sequence: CDR1 LGHNA, CDR2 YNFKEQ. V lost 1 base, J lost 2 bases, and 8 bases lay in between. The CDR3 is 14 amino acids. CDR3 nucleotides: TGTGCCAGCAGCCAAGTCACGGAACAAGAGACCCAGTACTTC. It encodes CASSQVTEQETQYF.

J is TRBJ1-2 and V is TRBV7-9, with TRBD1 matching over 9 bases. V lost 6 bases, J lost 0 bases, and 8 bases stayed unmatched. This CDR3 has 16 amino acids. CDR1 and CDR2 (germline): SEHNR, FQNEAQ (reference sequence). Written as DNA, the CDR3 is TGTGCCAGCAGGCGTTACCGGGACAGGGCTAACTATGGCTACACCTTC. Protein: CASRRYRDRANYGYTF.

CDR3 bases: TGTGCCAGCAGTTACCCTAATAGTCTTTACGGCAATCAGCCCCAGCATTTT. Amino acids: CASSYPNSLYGNQPQHF. The chain links TRBV6-5 to TRBJ1-5; D call uncertain. CDR1 MNHEY and CDR2 SVGAGI come from the germline V gene. The CDR3 has 17 residues. V was pared by 2 bases and J by 2 bases, with 16 bases between.

The J gene is TRBJ2-1, the V gene TRBV7-2, with TRBD2 matching 8 bases. The CDR3 is made up of 15 amino acids. Per germline, CDR1 SGHTA and CDR2 FQGNSA. J lost 11 bases, V lost 1 base, and 10 bases had no gene match. CDR3 region: CASSLGFGGGEQQFF. As DNA, the CDR3 is TGTGCCAGCAGCTTAGGCTTCGGGGGGGGCGAACAGCAGTTCTTC.

This clonotype was observed at least ten times. This chain connects TRBV6-1 to TRBJ2-2; 8 nucleotides align to TRBD2. Looked up from germline, CDR1 is MNHNS and CDR2 is SASEGT. V shed 6 bases and J 5 bases; nucleotides not matched to a gene: 2. This CDR3 spans 13 amino acids. The CDR3 sequence is CASSTGGTGELFF. The CDR3, as DNA: TGTGCCAGCAGCACGGGGGGGACCGGGGAGCTGTTTTTT.

A remark on this clonotype: Its ends do not fully match the called genes, so a read error is possible. V and J are TRBV6-5 and TRBJ1-4, with D uncertain. This CDR3 comprises 14 residues. Germline V CDR1 and CDR2: MNHEY, SVGAGI. The CDR3 is CASSYQARVERLFF. DNA for the CDR3: TGTGCCAGCAGTTACCAGGCCCGGGTTGAAAGACTGTTTTTT.

The gene calls are TRBV27 and TRBJ2-5; 8 positions agree with TRBD1. Unmatched junction bases numbered 9, after V lost 6 bases and J lost 0 bases. Germline CDR1 is MNHEY and CDR2 is SMNVEV (reference sequence). The CDR3 has 16 amino acids. The CDR3 here is CASRPYWGQDQETQYF. DNA of the CDR3: TGTGCCAGCAGACCATATTGGGGACAGGACCAAGAGACCCAGTACTTC.

J is TRBJ2-2 and V is TRBV18, with D hard to call. V was pared by 3 bases and J by 4 bases, with 9 bases between. Germline V CDR1 and CDR2: KGHSH, LQKENI. CDR3 length equals 14 residues. CDR3 region: CASSPALGTGELFF. CDR3 nucleotides: TGTGCCAGCTCACCCGCCCTAGGCACCGGGGAGCTGTTTTTT. Full variable domain (missing parts from reference TRBV18 and TRBJ2-2): NAGVMQNPRHLVRRRGQEARLRCSPMKGHSHVYWYRQLPEEGLKFMVYLQKENIIDESGMPKERFSAEFPKEGPSILRIQQVVRGDSAAYFCASSPALGTGELFFGEGSRLTVL.

The sample holds many counts of this clonotype. The CDR3, as DNA: TGTGCCACCAAAGGGACGTCAGATACGCAGTATTTT. This codes for CATKGTSDTQYF. The rearrangement uses TRBV15 and TRBJ2-3; D possibly matches TRBD1 or TRBD2 (5 bases each). Germline CDR1 reads LNHNV; CDR2 reads YYDKDF (reference sequence). Trimming took off 7 bases at V and 4 bases at J, with 9 bases between the two ends. This CDR3 has 12 residues.

The sample holds a few counts of this clonotype. The genes are TRBV20-1 and TRBJ2-2, with unresolved D. Germline V gives CDR1 DFQATT, CDR2 SNEGSKA (reference sequence). V was shortened by 3 bases and J by 3 bases, with 5 bases between the two germline ends. The CDR3 consists of 12 residues. CDR3 sequence reads: CSASTDTGELFF. The CDR3 coding sequence is TGCAGTGCTAGTACAGACACCGGGGAGCTGTTTTTT.

This clonotype was picked up many times. V and J are TRBV5-1 and TRBJ1-5; D unclear. In germline, CDR1 is SGHRS, CDR2 YFSETQ. Trimming pared 0 bases from V and 3 bases from J, leaving 7 bases between. The CDR3 contains 14 residues. CDR3 region: CASSLGDTNQPQHF. CDR3 nucleotide sequence: TGCGCCAGCAGCTTGGGAGACACCAATCAGCCCCAGCATTTT.

The chain couples TRBV7-9 to TRBJ2-2; a possible D gene is TRBD1 (6 bases). This CDR3 is built from 16 residues. V lost 5 bases and J lost 0, with 13 bases in between. Germline CDR1 reads SEHNR; CDR2 reads FQNEAQ (reference sequence). The CDR3 sequence is CASSRKDSANTGELFF. CDR3 nucleotide sequence: TGTGCCAGCAGCCGAAAGGACAGTGCGAACACCGGGGAGCTGTTTTTT.

The rearrangement uses TRBV29-1 and TRBJ1-2, with TRBD1 matching 8 bases. With V trimmed by 6 bases and J by 4 bases, 7 bases remained unmatched. CDR1 SQVTM and CDR2 ANQGSEA come from the germline V gene. CDR3 length: 13 amino acids. The CDR3 DNA follows: TGCAGCGTCGCGGACAGGGAATCCTATGGCTACACCTTC. Translated, it gives CSVADRESYGYTF. Looking up the rest from reference TRBV29-1 and TRBJ1-2 gives the full variable domain: SAVISQKPSRDICQRGTSLTIQCQVDSQVTMMFWYRQQPGQSLTLIATANQGSEATYESGFVIDKFPISRPNLTFSTLTVSNMSPEDSSIYLCSVADRESYGYTFGSGTRLTVV.

In its sample, this clonotype was seen a few times. This chain links TRBV5-1 with TRBJ2-1; TRBD2 matches 8 bases. CDR3 size: 17 residues. Losses at the gene ends were 5 bases for V and 1 base for J; bases not matched to a gene: 11. Per the germline V gene, CDR1 is SGHRS and CDR2 is YFSETQ. The CDR3 sequence: CASRPSGGMESYNEQFF. CDR3 coding DNA: TGCGCCAGCAGGCCCTCGGGGGGGATGGAATCCTACAATGAGCAGTTCTTC.

V and J are TRBV30 and TRBJ2-2; unclear D gene. The CDR3 extends over 13 amino acids. Germline CDR1 reads GTSNPN; CDR2 reads SVGIG (reference sequence). The V end lost 0 bases, the J end lost 7 bases, and 9 bases lay between the germline ends. The CDR3 loop reads CAWSVRINGELFF. The CDR3 nucleotides read TGTGCCTGGAGTGTACGTATCAACGGGGAGCTGTTTTTT. Based on the CDR3 plus reference TRBV30 and TRBJ2-2, the full variable domain is SQTIHQWPATLVQPVGSPLSLECTVEGTSNPNLYWYRQAAGRGLQLLFYSVGIGQISSEVPQNLSASRPQDRQFILSSKKLLLSDSGFYLCAWSVRINGELFFGEGSRLTVL.

This clonotype turned up a few times. The gene calls are TRBV12-3 or TRBV12-4 and TRBJ2-1; tentative D call: TRBD2 (7 bases). V was clipped by 7 bases and J by 5 bases, with 24 bases between them. The CDR3 covers 17 residues. The CDR3 here is CASTPPGEGIVNNEQFF. The CDR3 DNA follows: TGTGCCAGCACCCCCCCAGGGGAGGGGATCGTCAACAATGAGCAGTTCTTC.

There are a few counts of this clonotype. This chain joins TRBV9 and TRBJ2-2; D is ambiguous. This CDR3 is built from 14 residues. In germline, CDR1 is SGDLS, CDR2 YYNGEE. Trimming pared 3 bases from V and 7 bases from J, leaving 13 bases between. The chain's CDR3 is CASSARRPGGELFF. The CDR3 coding sequence is TGTGCCAGCAGCGCTCGTAGGCCTGGCGGGGAGCTGTTTTTT.

The chain has TRBV24-1 and TRBJ2-1; 8 nucleotides align to TRBD2. Looked up from germline, CDR1 is KGHDR and CDR2 is SFDVKD. There are 14 residues in the CDR3. With V trimmed by 12 bases and J by 2 bases, 8 bases remained unmatched. CDR3 nucleotide sequence: TGTGCCGCCGGGCCCGGGGGGGCCTACAATGAGCAGTTCTTC. Protein: CAAGPGGAYNEQFF.

A few counts support this clonotype. The rearrangement links TRBV5-1 to TRBJ2-5; 8 bases fit TRBD2. The CDR3 spans 15 residues. V was clipped by 0 bases and J by 1 base; unmatched bases: 2. The V gene's germline CDR1 is SGHRS and CDR2 YFSETQ. CDR3 DNA sequence: TGCGCCAGCAGCTTGGAGGGACTAGTCCAAGAGACCCAGTACTTC. It is translated as CASSLEGLVQETQYF.